Following are 17 T cell receptor beta chains from one sample sequenced in a study of T cell repertoires in cytomegalovirus infection (dated by TCRdb to the late 2010s). Antigens of these TCRs are unknown. The data were produced on an Illumina HiSeq 1500. TCRdb reprocessing: public reads trimmed at Q25 with fastp, clones called with MiXCR, in-frame beta chains kept. Rows with one shared CDR3 protein collapse into an entry with the most common genes and DNA. The sample table shows 700,000 to 850,000 distinct CDR3 sequences, and approximately 30% are seen once. Jointly, the top ten make up around 12% of the sample. The treatment or condition label for this specimen denotes: in vitro stimulation with specific CMV peptide epitopes to enrich CMV-specific T cells. This specimen was cultured CD8+ T cells from PBMCs, taken from culture after CMV antigen stimulation. The source of these receptors is a human donor in good health (CMV status not recorded). Some clones in this sample may be carry-over from other donors' samples.

In its sample, this clonotype was seen many times. V usage is TRBV19 and J usage is TRBJ1-5; D gene unclear. Germline V gene lookup returns CDR1 LNHDA and CDR2 SQIVND (reference sequence). The V end was cut by 3 bases, the J end by 4 bases, with 10 bases between. The length of the CDR3 is 14 residues. DNA of the CDR3: TGTGCCAGTAGTATCTGGCAGACTAATCAGCCCCAGCATTTT. This codes for CASSIWQTNQPQHF. The full variable domain, in which reference TRBV19 and TRBJ1-5 provide the parts outside the CDR3, is DGGITQSPKYLFRKEGQNVTLSCEQNLNHDAMYWYRQDPGQGLRLIYYSQIVNDFQKGDIAEGYSVSREKKESFPLTVTSAQKNPTAFYLCASSIWQTNQPQHFGDGTRLSIL.

In this sample, this clonotype turned up a few times. The V gene is TRBV27, the J gene TRBJ1-5; the D gene is possibly TRBD1 (5 bases). V lost 7 bases, J lost 2 bases, and 12 bases lay in between. The CDR3 is made up of 14 amino acids. From germline, CDR1 is MNHEY and CDR2 SMNVEV (reference sequence). The CDR3 DNA reads TGTGCCAGCACCGCCAGGGTTGGCAATCAGCCCCAGCATTTT. This sequence encodes CASTARVGNQPQHF.

This clonotype was seen only a few times. The chain joins TRBV7-9 to TRBJ2-7; the D gene is possibly TRBD1 (6 bases). The CDR3 contains 13 residues. The V and J ends lost 4 bases and 3 bases respectively, with 10 bases between them. Per the germline V gene, CDR1 is SEHNR and CDR2 is FQNEAQ (reference sequence). This chain's CDR3 is CASSYGGGYEQYV. CDR3 DNA sequence: TGTGCCAGCAGCTATGGGGGCGGCTACGAGCAGTACGTC.

DNA for the CDR3: TGTGCCAGTATTCCCGAGGGGCTCAACTATGGCTACACCTTC. Residues: CASIPEGLNYGYTF. The genes are TRBV19 and TRBJ1-2; D perhaps matches TRBD1 (5 bases). The CDR3 is made up of 14 amino acids. CDR1 and CDR2 (germline): LNHDA, SQIVND (reference sequence). The ends were cut back, 7 bases at V and 2 bases at J, with 14 bases in the middle.

This clonotype was seen a handful of times. The rearrangement uses TRBV7-9 and TRBJ1-1; D unresolved. This CDR3 is 14 amino acids long. Between the trimmed V and J ends, which lost 4 bases and 1 base, there was a span of 10 bases. Looked up from germline, CDR1 is SEHNR and CDR2 is FQNEAQ (reference sequence). The CDR3 here is CASSSRPSNTEAFF. CDR3 DNA sequence: TGTGCCAGCAGCTCTAGACCCTCGAACACTGAAGCTTTCTTT. The complete variable domain, with remaining parts taken from reference TRBV7-9 and TRBJ1-1, reads DTGVSQNPRHKITKRGQNVTFRCDPISEHNRLYWYRQTLGQGPEFLTYFQNEAQLEKSRLLSDRFSAERPKGSFSTLEIQRTEQGDSAMYLCASSSRPSNTEAFFGQGTRLTVV.

This clonotype turned up a few times. The chain uses TRBV4-2 and TRBJ2-5; D gene unclear. CDR3 length equals 15 residues. Trimming left V 0 bases short and J 7 bases short, with 15 bases between. Looked up from germline, CDR1 is LGHNA and CDR2 is YNFKEQ. The CDR3 bases are TGTGCCAGCAGCCAAGATGAGCAGGCCCGAAGGACCCAGTACTTC. It encodes CASSQDEQARRTQYF.

This clonotype was observed many times. The chain links TRBV7-9 to TRBJ2-1; the D is unclear. CDR1 and CDR2 (germline): SEHNR, FQNEAQ (reference sequence). V was shortened by 2 bases and J by 0 bases, with 5 bases between the two germline ends. This CDR3 comprises 14 residues. The CDR3 DNA is TGTGCCAGCAGCTTAAAAAGCTCCTACAATGAGCAGTTCTTC. Its translation is CASSLKSSYNEQFF.

The chain employs TRBV7-9 and TRBJ2-7; TRBD1 might be the D (6 bases). Germline V lookup: CDR1 SEHNR, CDR2 FQNEAQ (reference sequence). The CDR3 contains 12 residues. With 1 base removed from V and 7 bases from J, the gap between germline ends came to 8 bases. For the CDR3, the DNA is TGTGCCAGCAGCTTAGTGGACAGAGAGCAGTACGTC. This encodes CASSLVDREQYV.

This clonotype appeared many times. The chain carries TRBV12-3 or TRBV12-4 and TRBJ2-5; tentative D call: TRBD1 (6 bases). V lost 6 bases and J 0 bases, leaving 11 bases between the germline ends. The CDR3 is made up of 14 amino acids. Here the CDR3 DNA reads TGTGCCAGCAGCCCGGACAGCTACCAAGAGACCCAGTACTTC. Its translation: CASSPDSYQETQYF.

For this clonotype: Its ends do not fully match the called genes, so a read error is possible. The chain links TRBV6-2 or TRBV6-3 to TRBJ2-1, with 13 bases lining up with TRBD2. Germline CDR1 MNHEY, CDR2 SVGEGT. The CDR3 runs 15 residues. The CDR3 is CVSTFTSGGASEQFF. As DNA, the CDR3 is TGTGTCAGCACCTTTACTAGCGGGGGGGCCTCTGAGCAGTTCTTC.

This clonotype was counted ten times or more. The CDR3 here is CASSPASDGTYEQYF. The CDR3 bases are TGTGCCAGCAGCCCGGCCTCGGACGGAACCTACGAGCAGTACTTC. This chain joins TRBV7-2 and TRBJ2-7; D gene unclear. V was clipped by 5 bases and J by 2 bases, with 16 bases between them. The CDR3 is made up of 15 amino acids. CDR1 SGHTA and CDR2 FQGNSA come from the germline V gene. Full variable domain (missing parts from reference TRBV7-2 and TRBJ2-7): GAGVSQSPSNKVTEKGKDVELRCDPISGHTALYWYRQSLGQGLEFLIYFQGNSAPDKSGLPSDRFSAERTGGSVSTLTIQRTQQEDSAVYLCASSPASDGTYEQYFGPGTRLTVT.

The V gene is TRBV27, the J gene TRBJ1-6; 7 bases fit TRBD1. J was trimmed by 7 bases and V by 4 bases; bases with no gene match: 1. Germline assignment: CDR1 MNHEY and CDR2 SMNVEV (reference sequence). The CDR3 is 13 amino acids. CDR3 loop: CASSWDSNSPLHF. The CDR3 DNA reads TGTGCCAGCAGTTGGGACAGCAATTCACCCCTCCACTTT.

The V call is TRBV4-1, the J call TRBJ1-1; unclear D gene. The CDR3 is 15 residues long. Germline loops: CDR1 MGHRA, CDR2 YSYEKL. V gave up 2 bases and J gave up 2 bases, with 12 bases separating them. The CDR3 DNA reads TGCGCCAGCAGCCAAAGGGTAGGGAGAAACACTGAAGCTTTCTTT. This translates into CASSQRVGRNTEAFF.

In this sample, this clonotype turned up a few times. The chain couples TRBV5-4 to TRBJ2-3; D call uncertain. The CDR3 consists of 11 residues. Germline-derived CDR1 and CDR2 are SGHNT and YYREEE (reference sequence). V lost 9 bases to trimming and J lost 5 bases, with 10 bases between them. CDR3 coding DNA: TGTGCCACTCATAAGGGAGATACGCAGTATTTT. Translating gives CATHKGDTQYF.

CDR3 bases: TGTGCCAGCAGTTACGAATCGGGAAAAGCTTTCTTT. This encodes CASSYESGKAFF. The V and J genes are TRBV6-2 or TRBV6-3 and TRBJ1-1; D is undetermined. With 2 bases removed from V and 9 bases from J, the gap between germline ends came to 10 bases. Germline CDR1 and CDR2: MNHEY and SVGEGT. This CDR3 has 12 residues.

The V gene is TRBV6-6, the J gene TRBJ1-1; 8 bases line up with TRBD1. The germline CDR1 and CDR2 sequences are MNHNY and SVGAGI (reference sequence). The J segment lost 6 bases and the V segment lost 8 bases, leaving 8 bases of the junction unmatched. The CDR3 runs to 13 residues. CDR3 residues: CASRKDRAAEAFF. The CDR3 DNA sequence: TGTGCCAGCCGTAAGGACAGGGCGGCTGAAGCTTTCTTT.

This clonotype was counted only a few times. The rearrangement links TRBV6-2 or TRBV6-3 to TRBJ2-2; tentative D call: TRBD2 (5 bases). This CDR3 is 16 amino acids long. The V and J ends lost 0 bases and 6 bases respectively, with 14 bases between them. CDR1 and CDR2 from the germline V gene are MNHEY and SVGEGT. The CDR3 DNA sequence: TGTGCCAGCAGTTACTCCCCTGGACTGAGCGCCGGGGAGCTGTTTTTT. Encoded protein: CASSYSPGLSAGELFF.